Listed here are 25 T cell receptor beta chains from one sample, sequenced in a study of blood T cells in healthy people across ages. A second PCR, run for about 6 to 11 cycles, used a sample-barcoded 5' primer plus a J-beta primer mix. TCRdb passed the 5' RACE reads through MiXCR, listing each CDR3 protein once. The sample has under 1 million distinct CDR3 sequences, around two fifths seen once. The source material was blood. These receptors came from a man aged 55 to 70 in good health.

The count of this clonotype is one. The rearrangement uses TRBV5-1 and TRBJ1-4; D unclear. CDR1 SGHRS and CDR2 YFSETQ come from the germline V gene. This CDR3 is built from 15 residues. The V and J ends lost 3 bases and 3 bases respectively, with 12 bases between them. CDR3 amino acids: CASSSREPANEKLFF. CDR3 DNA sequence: TGCGCCAGCAGCTCCCGGGAGCCGGCTAATGAAAAACTGTTTTTT.

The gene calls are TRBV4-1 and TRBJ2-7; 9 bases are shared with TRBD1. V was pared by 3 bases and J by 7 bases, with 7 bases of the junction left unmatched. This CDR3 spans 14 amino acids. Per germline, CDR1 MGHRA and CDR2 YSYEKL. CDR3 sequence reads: CASSQADRGWEQYF. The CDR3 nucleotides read TGCGCCAGCAGCCAGGCGGACAGGGGCTGGGAGCAGTACTTC.

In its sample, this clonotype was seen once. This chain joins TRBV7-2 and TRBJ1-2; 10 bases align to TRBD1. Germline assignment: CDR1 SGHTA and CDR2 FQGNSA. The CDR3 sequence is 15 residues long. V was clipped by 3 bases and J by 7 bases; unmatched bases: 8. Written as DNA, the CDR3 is TGTGCCAGCAGCTTCCGACGACAGGGGGCGGGTGGCTACACCTTC. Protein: CASSFRRQGAGGYTF.

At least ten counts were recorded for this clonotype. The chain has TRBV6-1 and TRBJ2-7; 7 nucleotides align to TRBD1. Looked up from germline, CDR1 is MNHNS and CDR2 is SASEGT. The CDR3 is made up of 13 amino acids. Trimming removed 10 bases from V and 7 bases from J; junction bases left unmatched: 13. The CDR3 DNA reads TGTGCCATACTAAGCGGACAGGCTTGGGAGCAGTACTTC. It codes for CAILSGQAWEQYF.

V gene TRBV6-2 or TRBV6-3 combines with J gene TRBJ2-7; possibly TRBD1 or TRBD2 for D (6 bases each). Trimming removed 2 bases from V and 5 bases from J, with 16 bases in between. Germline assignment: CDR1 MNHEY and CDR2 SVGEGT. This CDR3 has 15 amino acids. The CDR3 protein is CASSYPGGGRHEQYF. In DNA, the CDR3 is TGTGCCAGCAGTTACCCCGGGGGCGGAAGGCACGAGCAGTACTTC.

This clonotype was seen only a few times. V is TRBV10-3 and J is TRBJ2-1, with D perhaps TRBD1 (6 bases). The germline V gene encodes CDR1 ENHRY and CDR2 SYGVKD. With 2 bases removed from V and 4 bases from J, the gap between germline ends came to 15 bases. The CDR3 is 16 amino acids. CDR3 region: CAISEPSRGPYNEQFF. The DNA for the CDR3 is TGTGCCATCAGTGAGCCCTCCAGGGGCCCTTACAATGAGCAGTTCTTC.

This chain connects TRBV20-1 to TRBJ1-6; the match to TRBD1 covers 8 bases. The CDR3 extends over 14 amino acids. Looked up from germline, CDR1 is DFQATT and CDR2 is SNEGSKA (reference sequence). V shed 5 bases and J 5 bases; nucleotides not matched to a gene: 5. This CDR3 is CSARYRGDNSPLHF. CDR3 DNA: TGCAGTGCTCGATACAGGGGGGATAATTCACCCCTCCACTTT.

Here the CDR3 reads CASSQDPRPYETQYF. CDR3 DNA: TGCGCCAGCAGCCAAGACCCCAGACCATATGAGACCCAGTACTTC. This chain joins TRBV4-3 and TRBJ2-5; D gene uncertain. The germline CDR1 and CDR2 sequences are LGHNA and YSLEER. This CDR3 is 15 amino acids long. The germline V and J ends were trimmed by 0 bases and 5 bases, with 13 bases remaining between them.

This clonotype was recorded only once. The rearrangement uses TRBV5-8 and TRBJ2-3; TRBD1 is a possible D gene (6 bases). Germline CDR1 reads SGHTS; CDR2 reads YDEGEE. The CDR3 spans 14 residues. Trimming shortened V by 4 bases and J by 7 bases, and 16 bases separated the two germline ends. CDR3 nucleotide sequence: TGTGCCAGCAGCCTCCGGGACAAGACCTATACGCAGTATTTT. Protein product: CASSLRDKTYTQYF. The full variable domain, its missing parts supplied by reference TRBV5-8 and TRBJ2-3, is EAGVTQSPTHLIKTRGQQATLRCSPISGHTSVYWYQQALGLGLQFLLWYDEGEERNRGNFPPRFSGRQFPNYSSELNVNALELEDSALYLCASSLRDKTYTQYFGPGTRLTVL.

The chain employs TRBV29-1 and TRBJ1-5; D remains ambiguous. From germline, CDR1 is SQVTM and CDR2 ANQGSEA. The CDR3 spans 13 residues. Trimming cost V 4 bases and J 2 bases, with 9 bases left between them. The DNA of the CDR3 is TGCAGCGTTGTGGAGGGCGGCAATCAGCCCCAGCATTTT. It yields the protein CSVVEGGNQPQHF.

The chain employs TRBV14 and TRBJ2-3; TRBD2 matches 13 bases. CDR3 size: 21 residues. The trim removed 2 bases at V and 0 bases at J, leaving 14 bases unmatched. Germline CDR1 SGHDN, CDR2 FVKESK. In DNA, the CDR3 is TGTGCCAGCAGCCAACCAAAGACTAGCGGGGGGACCCATATTAGCACAGATACGCAGTATTTT. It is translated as CASSQPKTSGGTHISTDTQYF.

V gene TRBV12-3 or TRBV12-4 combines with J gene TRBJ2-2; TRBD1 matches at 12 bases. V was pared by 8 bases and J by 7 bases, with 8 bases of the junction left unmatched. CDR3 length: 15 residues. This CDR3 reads CASRSGTGGNGELFF. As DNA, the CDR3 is TGTGCCAGCCGATCCGGGACAGGGGGCAACGGGGAGCTGTTTTTT.

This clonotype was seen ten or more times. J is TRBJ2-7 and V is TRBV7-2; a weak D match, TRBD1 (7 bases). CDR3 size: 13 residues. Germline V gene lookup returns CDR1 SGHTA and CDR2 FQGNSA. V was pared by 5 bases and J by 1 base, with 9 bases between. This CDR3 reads CASSAGQSYEQYF. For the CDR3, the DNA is TGTGCCAGCAGCGCGGGACAGTCCTACGAGCAGTACTTC.

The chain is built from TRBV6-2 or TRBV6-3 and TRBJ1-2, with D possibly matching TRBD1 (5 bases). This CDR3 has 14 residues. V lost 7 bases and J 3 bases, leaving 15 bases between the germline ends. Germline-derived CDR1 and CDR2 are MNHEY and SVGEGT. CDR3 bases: TGTGCCAGCAAACGTCCGGACACCGACTATGGCTACACCTTC. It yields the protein CASKRPDTDYGYTF.

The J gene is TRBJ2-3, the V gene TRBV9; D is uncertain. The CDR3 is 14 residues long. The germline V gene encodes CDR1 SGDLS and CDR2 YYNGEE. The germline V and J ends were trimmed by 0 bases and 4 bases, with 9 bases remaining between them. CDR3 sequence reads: CASSVGVAPDTQYF. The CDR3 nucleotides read TGTGCCAGCAGCGTAGGAGTAGCCCCAGATACGCAGTATTTT.

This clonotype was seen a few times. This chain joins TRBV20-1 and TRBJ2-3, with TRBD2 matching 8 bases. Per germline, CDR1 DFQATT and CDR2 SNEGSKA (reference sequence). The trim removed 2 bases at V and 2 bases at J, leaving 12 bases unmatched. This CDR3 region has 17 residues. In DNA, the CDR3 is TGCAGTGCTAGATCGGGCGGGGGGTCCTCATACACAGATACGCAGTATTTT. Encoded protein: CSARSGGGSSYTDTQYF.

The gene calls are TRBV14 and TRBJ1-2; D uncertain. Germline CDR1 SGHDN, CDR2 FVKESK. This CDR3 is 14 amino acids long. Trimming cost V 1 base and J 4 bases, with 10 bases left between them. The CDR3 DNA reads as TGTGCCAGCAGCCAAGTTGGATTCGGCTATGGCTACACCTTC. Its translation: CASSQVGFGYGYTF.

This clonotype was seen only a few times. The CDR3 DNA reads TGTGCCAGCAGCTCAGGGACAGGGTCTAACGGGGGGTCACCCCTCCACTTT. It codes for CASSSGTGSNGGSPLHF. The chain carries TRBV5-5 and TRBJ1-6; 9 bases match TRBD1. With 3 bases clipped from V and 10 bases from J, the junction kept 14 bases outside the gene matches. This CDR3 spans 17 amino acids. Looked up from germline, CDR1 is SGHKS and CDR2 is YYEKEE (reference sequence).

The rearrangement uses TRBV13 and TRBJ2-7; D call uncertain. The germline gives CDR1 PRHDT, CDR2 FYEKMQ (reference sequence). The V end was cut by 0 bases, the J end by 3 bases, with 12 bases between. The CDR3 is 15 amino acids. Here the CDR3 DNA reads TGTGCCAGCAGCTTAGGTAGGGCAGTAAGCTACGAGCAGTACTTC. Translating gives CASSLGRAVSYEQYF.

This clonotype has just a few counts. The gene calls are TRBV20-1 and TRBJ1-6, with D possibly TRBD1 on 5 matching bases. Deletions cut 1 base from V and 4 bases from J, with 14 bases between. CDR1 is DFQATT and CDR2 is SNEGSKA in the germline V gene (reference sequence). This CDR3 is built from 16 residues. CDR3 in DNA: TGCAGTGCTAGAGGGGTGGCGGAGGGGTATAATTCACCCCTCCACTTT. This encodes CSARGVAEGYNSPLHF.

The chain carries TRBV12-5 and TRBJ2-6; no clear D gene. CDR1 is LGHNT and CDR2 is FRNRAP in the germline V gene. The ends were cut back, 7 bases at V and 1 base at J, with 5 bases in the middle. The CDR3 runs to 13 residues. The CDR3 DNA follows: TGTGCTAGTGCCAGGTCTGGGGCCAACGTCCTGACTTTC. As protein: CASARSGANVLTF.

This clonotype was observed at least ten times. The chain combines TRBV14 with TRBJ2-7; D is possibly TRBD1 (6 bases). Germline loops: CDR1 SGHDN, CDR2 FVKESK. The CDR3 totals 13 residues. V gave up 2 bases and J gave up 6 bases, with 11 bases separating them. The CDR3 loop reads CASSQNIRGEQYF. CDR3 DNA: TGTGCCAGCAGCCAAAATATCAGGGGCGAGCAGTACTTC.

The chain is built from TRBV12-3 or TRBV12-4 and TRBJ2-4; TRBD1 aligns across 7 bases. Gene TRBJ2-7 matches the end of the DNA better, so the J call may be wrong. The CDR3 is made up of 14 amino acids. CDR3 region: CASRSTGQSYEQYF. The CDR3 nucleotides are TGTGCCAGCAGATCAACGGGACAGAGCTACGAGCAGTACTTC.

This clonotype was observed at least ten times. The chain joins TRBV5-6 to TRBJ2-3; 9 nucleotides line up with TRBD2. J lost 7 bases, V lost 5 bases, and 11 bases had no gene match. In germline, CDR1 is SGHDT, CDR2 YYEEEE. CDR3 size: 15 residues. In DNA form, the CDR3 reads TGTGCCAGCAGAGAGGGGGCGGGGGGGCCGCATACGCAGTATTTT. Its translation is CASREGAGGPHTQYF.

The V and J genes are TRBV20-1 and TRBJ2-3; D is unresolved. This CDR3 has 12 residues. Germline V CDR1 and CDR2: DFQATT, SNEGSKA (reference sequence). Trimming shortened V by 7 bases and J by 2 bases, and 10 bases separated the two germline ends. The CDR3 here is CSVPTNTDTQYF. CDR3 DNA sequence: TGCAGTGTACCCACCAACACAGATACGCAGTATTTT.